This T cell receptor beta chain is from a study of blood T cell repertoires in COVID-19. The overall study: From the United States, Italy and Spain came samples of acute and convalescent COVID-19. Sample material is recorded as cDNA or gDNA derived from T cells, B-cell-depleted T cells, or PBMCs.

In the original processing: Reference gene primer amplification yielded estimated nucleated cell counts. Produced via immunoSEQ multiplex PCR; TCRdb's table is partial and in-frame only. For V, J and clone size, that table is used; D and trimming come from the DNA. The data contain 65,000 or so clones, roughly 74% of them singletons. This receptor was identified in a human donor in a cohort sampled during active COVID-19. Specimen: peripheral blood.

The CDR3 protein is CASSVVAGGLYEQYF. CDR3 bases: TGTGCCAGCAGCGTAGTGGCGGGGGGCCTCTACGAGCAGTACTTC. The rearrangement links TRBV9 to TRBJ2-7; TRBD2 matches 8 bases. Per germline, CDR1 SGDLS and CDR2 YYNGEE. The CDR3 sequence is 15 residues long. The J segment lost 3 bases and the V segment lost 0 bases, leaving 5 bases of the junction unmatched.